The subject of this entry is one T cell receptor beta chain. Authors' analysis steps: The authors estimated nucleated cell counts from reference gene primer amplification. This table comes from immunoSEQ multiplex PCR, and its TCRdb copy is limited to in-frame clones, with some not included. That table gives V, J and clone size, and the DNA gave D and trimming. Of about 20,000 clones in the sample, less than 95% were seen once. The sample is drawn from a study of blood T cell repertoires in COVID-19. Study as a whole: The study drew acute and convalescent COVID-19 samples from the United States, Italy and Spain. Sources were T cells, B-cell-depleted T cells, or PBMCs; the material itself was cDNA or gDNA.

CDR3 length: 16 residues. V was pared by 5 bases and J by 5 bases, with 10 bases of the junction left unmatched. Germline-derived CDR1 and CDR2 are SGHVS and FQNEAQ. The specimen sequenced was peripheral blood. The chain employs TRBV7-8 and TRBJ2-4; TRBD2 matches at 9 bases. The sequence derives from a human donor in a cohort sampled during active COVID-19. CDR3 DNA sequence: TGTGCCAGCAGCCCATTAGCGGGAGTGGGGCAAAACATTCAGTACTTC. As protein: CASSPLAGVGQNIQYF.